These T cell receptor beta chains were read from a single sample in a study of T cell responses to AZD1222 COVID-19 vaccine. The table came from immunoSEQ multiplex PCR; TCRdb's copy has only in-frame clones and leaves some out. The table lists about 260,000 clones, 85% to 95% of them singletons, with 0.55% in the top ten. Source: peripheral blood, taken on day 0 of AZD1222 vaccination. These TCRs come from an adult in good health. Both conserved end residues are part of each CDR3. D genes are given only for firm matches. Only some rows state a clone size, as once, few, many or a class for expanded clones.

clone size,J gene,V gene,D gene,CDR3 DNA,CDR3 protein
few,TRBJ2-7,TRBV27,TRBD2,TGTGCCAGCAGTTTGGGACTAGCGGGAGCCTACGAGCAGTACTTC,CASSLGLAGAYEQYF
-,TRBJ1-3,TRBV18,-,TGTGCCAGCTCACCAGGGGTTAGACATGGAAACACCATATATTTT,CASSPGVRHGNTIYF
-,TRBJ1-1,TRBV20-1,-,TGCAGTGCTAGAACGTCGTGGGGAGCTTTCTTT,CSARTSWGAFF
once,TRBJ1-3,TRBV19,-,TGTGCCAGTAGTGAAACCCGACACTTCTCTGGAAACACCATATATTTT,CASSETRHFSGNTIYF
-,TRBJ1-2,TRBV28,TRBD1,TGTGCCAGCAGCCCATCGGGACAGGTGATCTATGGCTACACCTTC,CASSPSGQVIYGYTF
-,TRBJ1-1,TRBV21-1,-,TGTGCCAGCAGCAAAGCGACCGACACTGAAGCTTTCTTT,CASSKATDTEAFF
once,TRBJ2-3,TRBV5-6,-,TGTGCCAGCAGCCACGGACGGATAAGCACAGATACGCAGTATTTT,CASSHGRISTDTQYF
-,TRBJ1-2,TRBV7-9,-,TGTGCCAGCAGCTTATCCCCCACTAGGATGGGTGGCTACACCTTC,CASSLSPTRMGGYTF
-,TRBJ1-6,TRBV25-1,-,TGTGCCAGCAGTGTAGGGGTTGGTTCAGCCTCACCCCTCCACTTT,CASSVGVGSASPLHF
-,TRBJ2-7,TRBV6-5,-,TGTGCCAGCAGTCCGTCATACGAGCAGTACTTC,CASSPSYEQYF
-,TRBJ1-5,TRBV29-1,-,TGCAGCGTGGGGACATTCGGCAATCAGCCCCAGCATTTT,CSVGTFGNQPQHF
-,TRBJ2-1,TRBV12-3/TRBV12-4,-,TGTGCCAGCAGCTTGGGACCCAATGAGCAGTTCTTC,CASSLGPNEQFF
-,TRBJ2-5,TRBV2,-,TGTGCCAGCAGTGAAGGGGGCCAGAGCCAAGAGACCCAGTACTTC,CASSEGGQSQETQYF
once,TRBJ2-7,TRBV13,TRBD2,TGTGCCAGCAGCGCCGCTCCAGCGGGAGGGCCCTACGAGCAGTACTTC,CASSAAPAGGPYEQYF
-,TRBJ2-3,TRBV18,-,TGTGCCAGCTCACCGCCCGGGGTTACAGATACGCAGTATTTT,CASSPPGVTDTQYF
-,TRBJ2-7,TRBV7-8,-,TGTGCCAGCAGCTTGGAATACGAGCAGTACTTC,CASSLEYEQYF
-,TRBJ1-1,TRBV7-9,-,TGTGCCAGCAGTCCGATGGGATCCATGAACACTGAAGCTTTCTTT,CASSPMGSMNTEAFF
-,TRBJ1-1,TRBV5-1,TRBD1,TGCGCCAGCAGCCAAGGGACAGGGCGGATGAACACTGAAGCTTTCTTT,CASSQGTGRMNTEAFF
-,TRBJ1-4,TRBV4-3,-,TGCGCCAGCAGCCCAAGAGGCGCGAGAGCAGGTAATGAAAAACTGTTTTTT,CASSPRGARAGNEKLFF
-,TRBJ2-3,TRBV10-3,TRBD1,TGTGCCATCAGTGGTCAGGACAGGGGGGAAGATACGCAGTATTTT,CAISGQDRGEDTQYF
once,TRBJ2-3,TRBV4-3,TRBD2,TGCGCCAGCAGCCAAGATTTAGCGGGAGGGCCTGGAGATACGCAGTATTTT,CASSQDLAGGPGDTQYF
-,TRBJ1-5,TRBV27,TRBD1,TGTGCCAGCAGTTTATCCGTGACAGGGTATCAGCCCCAGCATTTT,CASSLSVTGYQPQHF
-,TRBJ1-1,TRBV28,-,TGTGCCAGCAGCCGGAGGCGGAACACTGAAGCTTTCTTT,CASSRRRNTEAFF
-,TRBJ2-3,TRBV19,TRBD2,TGTGCCAGTAGTAGGGGGGCGACTAGCGGGACCACAGATACGCAGTATTTT,CASSRGATSGTTDTQYF
-,TRBJ1-2,TRBV9,-,TGTGCCAGCAGCGGCCTCTTTGGATATGGCTACACCTTC,CASSGLFGYGYTF
-,TRBJ2-6,TRBV7-8,-,TGTGCCAGCACCCCCTTCGGGGAGTTCTCTGGGGCCAACGTCCTGACTTTC,CASTPFGEFSGANVLTF
few,TRBJ2-2,TRBV20-1,-,TGCAGTGCTAGTACGGTCACAGGGATTTTCACCGGGGAGCTGTTTTTT,CSASTVTGIFTGELFF
-,TRBJ1-2,TRBV5-4,-,TGTGCCAGCAGCTTGGCCTTCGGCAGGAACTATGGCTACACCTTC,CASSLAFGRNYGYTF
-,TRBJ1-3,TRBV5-1,TRBD1,TGCGCCAGCAGCTTGGCAGGGGGCAGTTCTGGAAACACCATATATTTT,CASSLAGGSSGNTIYF
-,TRBJ2-1,TRBV20-1,-,TGCAGTGCTAGTCTTCCCCCCTTGAATGAGCAGTTCTTC,CSASLPPLNEQFF
few,TRBJ1-1,TRBV7-8,-,TGTGCCAGCAGCCGATTAGGGGGGATGAACACTGAAGCTTTCTTT,CASSRLGGMNTEAFF
-,TRBJ1-4,TRBV15,TRBD1,TGTGCCACCAGCAGAGTCCGACAGGGAAATGAAAAACTGTTTTTT,CATSRVRQGNEKLFF
once,TRBJ1-1,TRBV15,-,TGTGCCACCAGCAGAGCGGGGCGGGGCACTGAAGCTTTCTTT,CATSRAGRGTEAFF
-,TRBJ1-3,TRBV7-6,-,TGTGCCAGCAGCTTAGGTGGGGGGGGAACTGGAAACACCATATATTTT,CASSLGGGGTGNTIYF
-,TRBJ2-7,TRBV2,-,TGTGCCAGCAGTGAAGGAGGGGGTTGGCCGTACGAGCAGTACTTC,CASSEGGGWPYEQYF
-,TRBJ2-7,TRBV10-3,TRBD2,TGTGCCATCAGTGGGACTAGCGCTAGCTACGAGCAGTACTTC,CAISGTSASYEQYF
-,TRBJ2-7,TRBV7-9,-,TGTGCCAGCAGCTTAGGGGTTAGGGCCTGGGACGAGCAGTACTTC,CASSLGVRAWDEQYF
-,TRBJ2-7,TRBV7-2,-,TGTGCCAGCAGCTTAGATCCCCTGGCCGCCTCCTACGAGCAGTACTTC,CASSLDPLAASYEQYF
-,TRBJ1-1,TRBV20-1,-,TGCAGTGCTAGTCGGACAGCAAAGGATGAAGCTTTCTTT,CSASRTAKDEAFF
-,TRBJ1-2,TRBV2,-,TGTGCCGCCCGGGAATCCTATGGCTACACCTTC,CAARESYGYTF
-,TRBJ2-7,TRBV5-1,-,TGCGCCAGCAGCGCAGCAGGGGAACCTTTGGAGCAGTACTTC,CASSAAGEPLEQYF
-,TRBJ1-2,TRBV7-9,TRBD1,TGTGCCAGCAGCTTAGGGCAGGGGGCGAAAGGCTACACCTTC,CASSLGQGAKGYTF
once,TRBJ1-3,TRBV5-8,-,TGTGCCAGCAGAAGAGGACTCTCGGACACCATATATTTT,CASRRGLSDTIYF
-,TRBJ1-2,TRBV6-6,TRBD1,TGTGCCAGCAGTCGGACAGGGGGCTCCTATGGCTACACCTTC,CASSRTGGSYGYTF
-,TRBJ2-7,TRBV6-5,-,TGTGCCAGCAGAAACAGCTACGAGCAGTACTTC,CASRNSYEQYF
few,TRBJ2-7,TRBV19,-,TGTGCCAGTAGTGTCCCCGGCAGGGGACACGAGCAGTACTTC,CASSVPGRGHEQYF
-,TRBJ2-5,TRBV6-6,TRBD2,TGTGCCAGCAGCTCTAGGACTAGCGGGATTCGTGAGACCCAGTACTTC,CASSSRTSGIRETQYF
-,TRBJ2-5,TRBV2,-,TGTGCCAGCAGTGGAAACCTTTGGGAGACCCAGTACTTC,CASSGNLWETQYF
-,TRBJ1-2,TRBV14,-,TGTGCCAGCAGCCAAGTCCACCTTAACTATGGCTACACCTTC,CASSQVHLNYGYTF
-,TRBJ1-6,TRBV28,-,TGTGCCAGCAGTTTGGGCTCCCCGCGGAATTCACCCCTCCACTTT,CASSLGSPRNSPLHF
-,TRBJ2-1,TRBV7-2,-,TGTGCCAGCAGGGCTACAGGGAGGGATGAGCAGTTCTTC,CASRATGRDEQFF
-,TRBJ1-5,TRBV19,-,TGTGCCAGTAGTATACGGGGGGATCAGCCCCAGCATTTT,CASSIRGDQPQHF
-,TRBJ2-7,TRBV5-4,TRBD2,TGTGCCAGCAGCGCCGGCGGGAGGGTCTACGAGCAGTACTTC,CASSAGGRVYEQYF
-,TRBJ2-1,TRBV29-1,-,TGCAGCGTCGGTCTTGATGAGCAGTTCTTC,CSVGLDEQFF
-,TRBJ1-2,TRBV20-1,-,TGCAGTGCTAGTATAGGGACTAACTATGGCTACACCTTC,CSASIGTNYGYTF
-,TRBJ1-5,TRBV19,-,TGTGCCAGTACTCATAGGGGCAGTTCGTCCGATCAGCCCCAGCATTTT,CASTHRGSSSDQPQHF
-,TRBJ1-4,TRBV7-9,-,TGTGCCAGCAGCTTCTTAGGATCGGGCGATGAAAAACTGTTTTTT,CASSFLGSGDEKLFF